Ten or more counts support the clone carrying this T cell receptor beta chain. A read error may produce the germline difference seen at one junction end. TCRdb re-called the 5' RACE reads through MiXCR, storing one row per CDR3 protein. The data contain approximately 130,000 distinct CDR3 sequences, roughly 3.2% of them singletons. CDR1 is MGHDK, CDR2 SYGVNS, per germline. The length of the CDR3 is 16 residues. The data derive from a study of neurological immune-mediated disorders. The rearrangement links TRBV25-1 to TRBJ2-3, with 11 bases fitting TRBD2. This TCR was sampled from a woman aged 25 to 45 with multiple sclerosis. Specimen: PBMCs. The CDR3 nucleotides are TGTGCCAGCAGTCCCTTAGCGGGAGGGGGGCCAGAGACGCAGTATTTT. It codes for CASSPLAGGGPETQYF.